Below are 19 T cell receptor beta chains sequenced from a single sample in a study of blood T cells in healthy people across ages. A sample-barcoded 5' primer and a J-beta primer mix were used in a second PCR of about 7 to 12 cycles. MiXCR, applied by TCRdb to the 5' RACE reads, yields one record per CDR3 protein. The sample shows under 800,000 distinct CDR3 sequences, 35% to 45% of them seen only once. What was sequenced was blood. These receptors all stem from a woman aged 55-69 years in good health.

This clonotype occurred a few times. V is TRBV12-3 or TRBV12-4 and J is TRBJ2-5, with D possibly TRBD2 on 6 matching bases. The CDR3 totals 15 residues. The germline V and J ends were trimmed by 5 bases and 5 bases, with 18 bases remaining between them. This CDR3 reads CASSPIRGGVETQYF. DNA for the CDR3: TGTGCCAGCAGTCCCATCAGAGGAGGGGTGGAGACCCAGTACTTC.

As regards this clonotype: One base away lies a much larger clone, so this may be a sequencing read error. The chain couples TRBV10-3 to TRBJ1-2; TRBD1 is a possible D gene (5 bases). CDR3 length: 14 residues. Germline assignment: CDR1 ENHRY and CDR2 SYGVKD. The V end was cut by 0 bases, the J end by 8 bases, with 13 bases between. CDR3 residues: CAISESRGGGGYTF. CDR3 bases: TGTGCCATCAGTGAGTCTCGGGGGGGTGGCGGCTACACCTTC.

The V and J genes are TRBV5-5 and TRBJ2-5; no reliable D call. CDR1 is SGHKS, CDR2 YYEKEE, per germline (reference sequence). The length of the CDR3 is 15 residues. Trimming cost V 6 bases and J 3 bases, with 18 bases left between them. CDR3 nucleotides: TGTGCCAGCACCTACCCAGTCGGCGGTAAAGAGACCCAGTACTTC. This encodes CASTYPVGGKETQYF. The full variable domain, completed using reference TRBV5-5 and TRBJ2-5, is DAGVTQSPTHLIKTRGQQVTLRCSPISGHKSVSWYQQVLGQGPQFIFQYYEKEERGRGNFPDRFSARQFPNYSSELNVNALLLGDSALYLCASTYPVGGKETQYFGPGTRLLVL.

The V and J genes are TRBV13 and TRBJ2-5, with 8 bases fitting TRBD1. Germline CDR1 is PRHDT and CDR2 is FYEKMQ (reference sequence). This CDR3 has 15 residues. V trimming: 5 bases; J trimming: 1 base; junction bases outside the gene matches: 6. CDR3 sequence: CASSRWDRTQETQYF. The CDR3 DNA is TGTGCCAGCAGCCGGTGGGACAGGACCCAAGAGACCCAGTACTTC.

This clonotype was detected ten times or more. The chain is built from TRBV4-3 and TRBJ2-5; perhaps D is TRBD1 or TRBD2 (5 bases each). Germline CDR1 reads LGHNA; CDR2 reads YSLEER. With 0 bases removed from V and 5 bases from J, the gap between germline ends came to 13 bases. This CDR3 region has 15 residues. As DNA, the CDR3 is TGCGCCAGCAGCCAAGATCATGGGACGGGGGAGACCCAGTACTTC. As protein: CASSQDHGTGETQYF.

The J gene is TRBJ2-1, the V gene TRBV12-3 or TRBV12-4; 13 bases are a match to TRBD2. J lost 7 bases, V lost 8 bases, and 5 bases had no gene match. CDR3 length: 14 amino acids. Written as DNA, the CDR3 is TGTGCCAGCGTAGAGACTAGCGGGAGGAATGAGCAGTTCTTC. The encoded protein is CASVETSGRNEQFF.

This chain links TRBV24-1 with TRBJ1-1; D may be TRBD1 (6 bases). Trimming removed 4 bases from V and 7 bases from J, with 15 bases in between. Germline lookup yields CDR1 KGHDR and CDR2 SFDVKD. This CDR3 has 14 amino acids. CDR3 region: CATSDPTGLVEAFF. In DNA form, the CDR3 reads TGTGCCACCAGTGACCCTACAGGGTTGGTTGAAGCTTTCTTT.

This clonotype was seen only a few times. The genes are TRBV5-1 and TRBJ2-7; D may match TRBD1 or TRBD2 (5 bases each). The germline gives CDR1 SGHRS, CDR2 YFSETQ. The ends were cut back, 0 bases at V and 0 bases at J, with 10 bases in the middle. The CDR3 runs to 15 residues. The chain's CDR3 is CASSLGDASSYEQYF. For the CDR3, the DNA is TGCGCCAGCAGCTTGGGGGACGCCAGCTCCTACGAGCAGTACTTC.

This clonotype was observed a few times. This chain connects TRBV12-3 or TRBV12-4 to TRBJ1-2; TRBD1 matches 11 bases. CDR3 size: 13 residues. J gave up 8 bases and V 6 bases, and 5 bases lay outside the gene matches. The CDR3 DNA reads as TGTGCCAGCAGCTGGACAGGGGGCTACGGCTACACCTTC. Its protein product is CASSWTGGYGYTF.

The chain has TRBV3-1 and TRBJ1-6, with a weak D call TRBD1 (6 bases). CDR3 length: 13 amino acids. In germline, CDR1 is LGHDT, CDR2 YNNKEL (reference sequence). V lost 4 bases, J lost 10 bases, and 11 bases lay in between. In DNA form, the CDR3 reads TGTGCCAGCAGCCTCTCAGGGGTCTCACCCCTCCACTTT. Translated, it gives CASSLSGVSPLHF. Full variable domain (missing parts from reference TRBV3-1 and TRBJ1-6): DTAVSQTPKYLVTQMGNDKSIKCEQNLGHDTMYWYKQDSKKFLKIMFSYNNKELIINETVPNRFSPKSPDKAHLNLHINSLELGDSAVYFCASSLSGVSPLHFGNGTRLTVT.

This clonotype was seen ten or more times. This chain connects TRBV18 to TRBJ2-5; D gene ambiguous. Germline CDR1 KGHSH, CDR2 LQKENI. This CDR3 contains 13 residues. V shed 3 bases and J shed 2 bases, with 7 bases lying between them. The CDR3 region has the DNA TGTGCCAGCTCACCTGCATCGCAAGAGACCCAGTACTTC. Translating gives CASSPASQETQYF.

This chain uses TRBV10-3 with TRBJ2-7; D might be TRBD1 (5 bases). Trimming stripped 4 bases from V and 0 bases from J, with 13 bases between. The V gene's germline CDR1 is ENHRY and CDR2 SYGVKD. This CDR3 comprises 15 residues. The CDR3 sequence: CAISGGGVSSYEQYF. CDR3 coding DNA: TGTGCCATCAGTGGGGGCGGAGTAAGCTCCTACGAGCAGTACTTC.

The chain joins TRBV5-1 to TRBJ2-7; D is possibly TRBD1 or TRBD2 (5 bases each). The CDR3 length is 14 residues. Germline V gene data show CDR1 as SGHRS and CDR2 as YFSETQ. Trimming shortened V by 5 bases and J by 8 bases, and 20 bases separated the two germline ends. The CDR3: CASREDTTGFQQYF. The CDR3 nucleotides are TGCGCCAGCAGGGAGGACACTACAGGTTTTCAGCAGTACTTC.

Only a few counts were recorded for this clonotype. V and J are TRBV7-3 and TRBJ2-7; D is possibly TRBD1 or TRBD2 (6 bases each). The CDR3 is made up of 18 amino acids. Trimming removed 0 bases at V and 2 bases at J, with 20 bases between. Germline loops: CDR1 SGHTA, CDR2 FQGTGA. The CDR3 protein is CASSLTAGGDTYAYEQYF. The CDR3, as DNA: TGTGCCAGCAGCTTAACGGCTGGAGGGGACACCTATGCCTACGAGCAGTACTTC.

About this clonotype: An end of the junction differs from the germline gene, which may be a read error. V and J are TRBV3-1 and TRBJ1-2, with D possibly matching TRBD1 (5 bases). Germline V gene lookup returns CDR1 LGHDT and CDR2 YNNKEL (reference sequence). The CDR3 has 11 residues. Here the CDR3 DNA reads TGTGCCAGCGGCGGGGACTATGGTTACACCTTC. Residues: CASGGDYGYTF.

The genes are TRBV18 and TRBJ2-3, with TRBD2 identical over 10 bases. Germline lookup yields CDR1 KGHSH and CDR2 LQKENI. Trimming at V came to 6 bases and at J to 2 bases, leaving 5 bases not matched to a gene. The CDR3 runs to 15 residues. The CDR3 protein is CASSLTSGITDTQYF. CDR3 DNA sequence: TGTGCCAGCTCCCTTACTAGCGGGATCACAGATACGCAGTATTTT.

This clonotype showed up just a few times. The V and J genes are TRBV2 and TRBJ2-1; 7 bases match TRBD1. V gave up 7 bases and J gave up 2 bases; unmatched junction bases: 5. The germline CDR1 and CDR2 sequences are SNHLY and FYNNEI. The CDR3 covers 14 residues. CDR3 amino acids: CASKGTDTYNEQFF. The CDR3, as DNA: TGTGCCAGCAAAGGGACAGATACCTACAATGAGCAGTTCTTC.

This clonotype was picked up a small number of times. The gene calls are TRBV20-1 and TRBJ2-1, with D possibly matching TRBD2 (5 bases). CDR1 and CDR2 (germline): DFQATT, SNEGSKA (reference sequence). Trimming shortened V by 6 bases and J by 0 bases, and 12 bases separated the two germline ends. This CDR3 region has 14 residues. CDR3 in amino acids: CSAPGESSYNEQFF. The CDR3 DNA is TGCAGTGCCCCCGGGGAAAGCTCCTACAATGAGCAGTTCTTC.

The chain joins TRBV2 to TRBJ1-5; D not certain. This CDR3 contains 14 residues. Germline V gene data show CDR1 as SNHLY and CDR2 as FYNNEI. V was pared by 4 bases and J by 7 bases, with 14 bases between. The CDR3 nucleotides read TGTGCCAGCAGTGGAGGCCCTAGGACGCAGCCCCAGCATTTT. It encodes CASSGGPRTQPQHF.